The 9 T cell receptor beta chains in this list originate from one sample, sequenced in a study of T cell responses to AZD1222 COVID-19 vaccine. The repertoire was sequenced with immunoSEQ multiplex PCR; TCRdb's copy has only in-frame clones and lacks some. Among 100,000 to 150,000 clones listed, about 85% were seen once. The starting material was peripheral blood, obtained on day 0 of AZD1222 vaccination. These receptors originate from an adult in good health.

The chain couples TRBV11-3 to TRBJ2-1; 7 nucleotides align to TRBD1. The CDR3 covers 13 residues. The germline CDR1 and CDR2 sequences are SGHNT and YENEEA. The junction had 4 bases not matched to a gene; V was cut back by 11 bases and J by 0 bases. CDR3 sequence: CASSGGSYNEQFF. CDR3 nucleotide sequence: TGTGCCTCGTCAGGGGGCTCCTACAATGAGCAGTTCTTC.

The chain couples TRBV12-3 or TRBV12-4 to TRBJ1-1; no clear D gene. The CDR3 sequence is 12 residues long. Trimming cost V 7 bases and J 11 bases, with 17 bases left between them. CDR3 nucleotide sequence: TGTGCCAGCACCAACAGCGGGGAGCGGGCTTTCTTT. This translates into CASTNSGERAFF.

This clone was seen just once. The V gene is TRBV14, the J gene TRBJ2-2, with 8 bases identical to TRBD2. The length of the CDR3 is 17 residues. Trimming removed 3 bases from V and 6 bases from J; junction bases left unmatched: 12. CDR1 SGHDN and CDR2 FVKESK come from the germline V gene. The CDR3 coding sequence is TGTGCCAGCAGCCAGCCCTGGGGTAGCGGGGTGTCCGGGGAGCTGTTTTTT. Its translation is CASSQPWGSGVSGELFF.

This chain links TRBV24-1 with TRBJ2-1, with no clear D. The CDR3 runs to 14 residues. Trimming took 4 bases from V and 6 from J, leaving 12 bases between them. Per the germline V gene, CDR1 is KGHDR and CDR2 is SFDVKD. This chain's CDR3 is CATSEAGPPNEQFF. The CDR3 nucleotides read TGTGCCACCAGTGAGGCAGGTCCCCCCAATGAGCAGTTCTTC.

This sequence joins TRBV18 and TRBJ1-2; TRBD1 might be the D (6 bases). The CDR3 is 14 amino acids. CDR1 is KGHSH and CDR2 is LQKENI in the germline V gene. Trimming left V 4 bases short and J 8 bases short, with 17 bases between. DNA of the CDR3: TGTGCCAGCTCACTCGGACAGCGCTTGTGGGGCTACACCTTC. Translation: CASSLGQRLWGYTF.

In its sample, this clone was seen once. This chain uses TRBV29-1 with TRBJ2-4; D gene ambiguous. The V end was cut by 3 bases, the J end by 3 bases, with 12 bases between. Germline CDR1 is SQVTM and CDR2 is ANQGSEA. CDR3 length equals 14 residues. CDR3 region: CSVERSGNKNIQYF. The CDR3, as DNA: TGCAGCGTTGAGAGATCGGGCAACAAAAACATTCAGTACTTC.

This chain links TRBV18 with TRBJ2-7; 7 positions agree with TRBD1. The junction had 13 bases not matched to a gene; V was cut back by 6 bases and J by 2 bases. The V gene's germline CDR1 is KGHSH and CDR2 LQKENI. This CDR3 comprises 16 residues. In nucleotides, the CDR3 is TGTGCCAGCTCGTCTAGAGACAGGGTTCCACCCTACGAGCAGTACTTC. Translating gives CASSSRDRVPPYEQYF.

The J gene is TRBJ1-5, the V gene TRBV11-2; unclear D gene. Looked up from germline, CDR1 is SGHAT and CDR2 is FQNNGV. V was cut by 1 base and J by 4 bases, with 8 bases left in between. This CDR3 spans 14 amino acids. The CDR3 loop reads CASSLGAGNQPQHF. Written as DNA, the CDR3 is TGTGCCAGCAGCTTAGGTGCGGGAAATCAGCCCCAGCATTTT.

The CDR3 protein is CASSGSRGRLTDTQYF. In DNA form, the CDR3 reads TGTGCCAGCAGTGGGAGTAGGGGAAGGTTGACAGATACGCAGTATTTT. The genes are TRBV6-1 and TRBJ2-3; maybe TRBD1 (5 bases). V lost 4 bases and J lost 3, with 17 bases in between. CDR1 is MNHNS, CDR2 SASEGT, per germline. This CDR3 is built from 16 residues.